The entry below gives a single T cell receptor beta chain sequence along with its context. In the authors' workflow: Using reference gene primer amplification, nucleated cell counts were estimated. Repertoires were generated with immunoSEQ multiplex PCR, while TCRdb's copy carries only in-frame clones and drops some. V and J calls and clone size are those listed in that table; D and trimming were worked out from the DNA. The sample has approximately 210,000 clones, approximately 80% seen once. Seattle patients were enrolled during active infection and followed longitudinally. These data are taken from a study of blood T cell repertoires in COVID-19. On the study more broadly: The samples span acute and convalescent COVID-19 from the United States, Italy and Spain.

There are 15 residues in the CDR3. In germline, CDR1 is MNHNS, CDR2 SASEGT. Between the trimmed V and J ends, which lost 1 base and 8 bases, there was a span of 14 bases. The rearrangement joins TRBV6-1 to TRBJ2-2; TRBD2 might be the D (6 bases). The receptor's source is a woman aged 80 or over with COVID-19, enrolled during active disease. Specimen: peripheral blood. Here the CDR3 DNA reads TGTGCCAGCAGTGAAGGGGAACGGGAGTTGGGGGAGCTGTTTTTT. This encodes CASSEGERELGELFF.